These T cell receptor beta chains were read from a single sample in a study of T cell repertoires in cytomegalovirus infection. TCRdb redid the calling of the reads with MiXCR, one entry per CDR3 protein. The sample includes some 400,000 distinct CDR3 sequences, less than 20% seen only once; the top ten take around 9.3%. Sequenced: PBMCs. These receptor sequences come from a human donor in good health (CMV status not recorded). Some clones in this sample may be carry-over from other donors' samples. Both conserved end residues are part of each CDR3. Fields, in order: CDR3 length, D gene, J gene, clone size, V gene, CDR3 protein, CDR3 DNA. A D gene is named only where the DNA matches it firmly. Expanded clones get a size class; other rows say once, few or many, or leave the size out.

>16|TRBD2|TRBJ2-7|many|TRBV7-6
CASSLGNGLAPYEQYF
TGTGCCAGCAGCTTGGGCAATGGACTAGCCCCCTACGAGCAGTACTTC
>14|.|TRBJ2-3|many|TRBV7-2
CASSSERGGDTQYF
TGTGCCAGCAGCTCCGAAAGGGGGGGGGATACGCAGTATTTT
>15|.|TRBJ2-5|few|TRBV4-1
CASSQDILDVTTQYF
TGTGCCAGCAGCCAAGATATACTCGACGTGACGACCCAGTACTTC
>15|.|TRBJ1-2|many|TRBV7-2
CASSLAPQGAPGYTF
TGTGCCAGCAGCCTCGCCCCCCAGGGAGCGCCTGGCTACACCTTC
>14|.|TRBJ1-5|.|TRBV12-3/TRBV12-4
CASSSPGRGQPQHF
TGTGCCAGCAGTTCCCCAGGGAGGGGTCAGCCCCAGCATTTT
>12|.|TRBJ2-5|.|TRBV20-1
CSASTEGETQYF
TGCAGTGCTTCTACAGAGGGGGAGACCCAGTACTTC
>15|.|TRBJ1-2|few|TRBV6-5
CASSRGVQPLFGYTF
TGTGCCAGCAGTCGGGGGGTACAGCCCTTATTTGGCTACACCTTC
>19|TRBD2|TRBJ2-1|many|TRBV7-2
CASSPKVGLAGGPRNEQFF
TGTGCCAGCAGCCCGAAGGTTGGACTAGCGGGGGGGCCTCGTAATGAGCAGTTCTTC
>15|TRBD2|TRBJ2-1|.|TRBV12-3/TRBV12-4
CASSLGTSGNNEQFF
TGTGCCAGCAGTTTAGGGACTAGCGGGAATAATGAGCAGTTCTTC
>12|.|TRBJ2-7|.|TRBV2
CASRPHSYEQYF
TGTGCCAGTCGTCCCCACTCCTACGAGCAGTACTTC
>15|.|TRBJ2-4|many|TRBV11-2
CASSHGGFAKNIQYF
TGTGCCAGCAGCCATGGGGGATTCGCCAAAAACATTCAGTACTTC
>13|.|TRBJ2-2|many|TRBV10-3
CAISEREHGELFF
TGTGCCATCAGTGAGCGGGAACACGGGGAGCTGTTTTTT
>13|.|TRBJ2-3|.|TRBV20-1
CSATAAGTDTQYF
TGCAGTGCTACCGCGGCGGGCACAGATACGCAGTATTTT
>15|.|TRBJ2-1|many|TRBV7-2
CASSLRAGVDYEQFF
TGTGCCAGCAGCTTACGGGCCGGAGTGGACTATGAGCAGTTCTTC
>15|TRBD1|TRBJ1-5|few|TRBV20-1
CSAGIPGQAYQPQHF
TGCAGTGCTGGAATACCGGGACAGGCCTATCAGCCCCAGCATTTT
>12|.|TRBJ1-2|.|TRBV6-2/TRBV6-3
CASSLRGQIYTF
TGTGCCAGCAGTTTGCGCGGACAAATCTACACCTTC
>14|TRBD2|TRBJ2-7|.|TRBV27
CASRPGLDTYEQYF
TGTGCCAGCAGACCGGGACTAGACACCTACGAGCAGTACTTC
>13|.|TRBJ2-1|.|TRBV25-1
CASMSRTDNEQFF
TGTGCCAGCATGAGTCGGACCGACAATGAGCAGTTCTTC
>14|TRBD2|TRBJ2-7|many|TRBV7-2
CASSSSGYTYEQYF
TGTGCCAGCAGCTCTAGCGGGTATACCTACGAGCAGTACTTC
>17|.|TRBJ1-2|.|TRBV10-3
CAISESSPQGTNYGYTF
TGTGCCATCAGTGAGTCGAGTCCTCAGGGCACTAACTATGGCTACACCTTC
>15|TRBD2|TRBJ2-7|.|TRBV18
CASSPNSGSPYEQYF
TGTGCCAGCTCACCAAACAGCGGGAGTCCCTACGAGCAGTACTTC
>12|.|TRBJ1-5|many|TRBV23-1
CAVVEGNQPQHF
TGCGCCGTAGTAGAGGGCAATCAGCCCCAGCATTTT
>11|.|TRBJ2-7|few|TRBV2
CASKIVSEQYF
TGTGCCAGCAAGATTGTCTCCGAGCAGTACTTC
>12|TRBD2|TRBJ2-5|many|TRBV6-1
CASSLTWEGQYF
TGTGCCAGCAGTCTGACCTGGGAGGGCCAGTACTTC
>15|.|TRBJ2-6|many|TRBV7-2
CASSLVLSGANVLTF
TGTGCCAGCAGCTTAGTTCTCTCTGGGGCCAACGTCCTGACTTTC
>13|.|TRBJ2-1|few|TRBV29-1
CSVKRGDYNEQFF
TGCAGCGTCAAACGCGGTGATTACAATGAGCAGTTCTTC
>13|.|TRBJ1-6|.|TRBV5-5
CASSFAYNSPLHF
TGTGCCAGCAGCTTCGCGTATAATTCACCCCTCCACTTT